A selection of T cell receptor beta chains follows, all from one sample in a study of T cells in Graves' hyperthyroidism and ophthalmopathy. TCRdb ran MiXCR on the multiplex PCR reads and lists one entry per CDR3 protein. The sample contains roughly 170,000 distinct CDR3 sequences, roughly 9.4% of which appear only once. Specimen: blood. These receptors were collected from a young woman with Graves' hyperthyroidism that later progressed to Graves' ophthalmopathy. CDR3s include the opening cysteine and the closing phenylalanine or tryptophan. The D gene is left open where the match is weak. For some rows the clone size is stated as once, few or many, or as a class when expanded; others skip it.

>many|TRBJ1-1|.|TRBV6-1
TGTGCCAGCATTAGTAACACCATCAACACTGAAGCTTTCTTT
CASISNTINTEAFF
>many|TRBJ2-5|.|TRBV29-1
TGCAGCGTTAGGGATGGTGAGACCCAGTACTTC
CSVRDGETQYF
>many|TRBJ2-7|.|TRBV6-5
TGTGCCAGCAGTTACTCGGTTTTGTGGTTCTATAACGTCTACGAGCAGTACTTC
CASSYSVLWFYNVYEQYF
>many|TRBJ1-1|.|TRBV28
TGTGCCAGCACCCCCCCGTCGTGGGGGAGGGTGGGCACTGAAGCTTTCTTT
CASTPPSWGRVGTEAFF
>many|TRBJ2-1|.|TRBV19
TGTGCCAGTAGGACCGGGGGCCCCTCCTACAATGAGCAGTTCTTC
CASRTGGPSYNEQFF
>.|TRBJ2-1|TRBD2|TRBV5-6
TGTGCCAGCAGCTTTCTTACTAGCGGGGGAAATGAGCAGTTCTTC
CASSFLTSGGNEQFF
>many|TRBJ1-1|.|TRBV7-9
TGTGCCAGCAGCCACTCGAACACTGAAGCTTTCTTT
CASSHSNTEAFF
>.|TRBJ1-2|.|TRBV6-2/TRBV6-3
TGTGCCAGCAGTTACTCTGGGCAGCTGAACTATGGCTACACCTTC
CASSYSGQLNYGYTF
>many|TRBJ2-2|TRBD1|TRBV3-1
TGTGCCAGCAGCGGACTACAGGGGGCCGGGGAGCTGTTTTTT
CASSGLQGAGELFF
>many|TRBJ1-2|.|TRBV2
TGTGCCAGCAGTGAACAAGACAAAGGTGATGGCTACACCTTC
CASSEQDKGDGYTF
>.|TRBJ2-7|.|TRBV28
TGTGCCAGCAGTTTAAGTAAACCCTACGAGCAGTACTTC
CASSLSKPYEQYF
>many|TRBJ2-3|.|TRBV9
TGTGCCAGCAGCGTGGCCGGGACTAGCACAGATACGCAGTATTTT
CASSVAGTSTDTQYF
>.|TRBJ2-7|TRBD2|TRBV19
TGTGCCAGTAGTACTTTAGCGGGAATCCCCTACGAGCAGTACTTC
CASSTLAGIPYEQYF
>many|TRBJ2-7|TRBD2|TRBV28
TGTGCCAGCAGGGCGGGGGGAGAGCAGTACTTC
CASRAGGEQYF
>many|TRBJ2-7|.|TRBV10-3
TGTGCCATCAGTGAGAGGGGAAGAACCTACGAGCAGTACTTC
CAISERGRTYEQYF
>many|TRBJ1-1|.|TRBV7-8
TGTGCCAGCAGCTCATCGTACATGGACTACACTGAAGCTTTCTTT
CASSSSYMDYTEAFF
>many|TRBJ2-2|TRBD1|TRBV10-3
TGTGCCACCCGGGCCGGGACAGGGAACACCGGGGAGCTGTTTTTT
CATRAGTGNTGELFF